This T cell receptor (beta chain) was obtained from a study of T cells in Graves' hyperthyroidism and ophthalmopathy. Template material for amplifying TCR beta CDR3 regions consisted of RNA transcripts. A set of HTBI primers served as the primers for a first-round RT-PCR of the TCR CDR3. Using its own MiXCR run on the multiplex PCR reads, TCRdb lists one record per CDR3 protein. Among about 840,000 distinct CDR3 sequences listed, more than 30% were seen once. V was trimmed by 0 bases and J by 5 bases, leaving 5 bases between them. Germline CDR1 reads SGHDT; CDR2 reads YYEEEE. The CDR3 is made up of 12 amino acids. This clonotype has at least ten counts.

The source of this sequence is a man in his late teens or twenties with Graves' hyperthyroidism. Sequencing input: blood. The chain joins TRBV5-6 to TRBJ2-5; unclear D gene. CDR3 loop: CASSLGWETQYF. The CDR3 nucleotides are TGTGCCAGCAGCTTGGGATGGGAGACCCAGTACTTC.